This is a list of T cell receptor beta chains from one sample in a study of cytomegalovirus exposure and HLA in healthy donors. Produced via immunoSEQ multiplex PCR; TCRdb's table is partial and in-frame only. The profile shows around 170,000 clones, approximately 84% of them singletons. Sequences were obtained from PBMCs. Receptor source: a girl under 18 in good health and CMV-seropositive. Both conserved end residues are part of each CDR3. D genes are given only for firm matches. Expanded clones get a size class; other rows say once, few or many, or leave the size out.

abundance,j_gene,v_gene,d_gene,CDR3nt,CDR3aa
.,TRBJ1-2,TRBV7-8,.,TGTGCCAGCAGCTTAGGGACAGAGACTTATGGCTACACCTTC,CASSLGTETYGYTF
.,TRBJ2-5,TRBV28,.,TGTGCCAGCATCGACAACCAAGAGACCCAGTACTTC,CASIDNQETQYF
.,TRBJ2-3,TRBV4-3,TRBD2,TGCGCCAGCAGCCAGAGGTCCAGCGGGGCAGATACGCAGTATTTT,CASSQRSSGADTQYF
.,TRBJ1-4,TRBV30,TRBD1,TGTGCCTGGGGTAGGACAGGGAATGAAAAACTGTTTTTT,CAWGRTGNEKLFF
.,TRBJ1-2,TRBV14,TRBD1,TGTGCCAGCAGCCAACATACGTCCCTCGGGACAGGGCTAAGTGGCTACACCTTC,CASSQHTSLGTGLSGYTF
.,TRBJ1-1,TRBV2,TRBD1,TGTGCCAGCAGGGGGACAGGAGCTAACACTGAAGCTTTCTTT,CASRGTGANTEAFF
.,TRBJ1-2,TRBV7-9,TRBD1,TGTGCCAGCAGCCGGGACAGCTCTGGCTACACCTTC,CASSRDSSGYTF
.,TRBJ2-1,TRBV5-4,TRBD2,TGTGCCAGCAGCCCCCCGGGGAGGGAGACGATCAATGAGCAGTTCTTC,CASSPPGRETINEQFF
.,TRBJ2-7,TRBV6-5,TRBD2,TGTGCCAGCACAAGCGGGGCCTCCTACGAGCAGTACTTC,CASTSGASYEQYF
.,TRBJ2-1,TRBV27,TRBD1,TGTGCCAGCAGTTTGGGGACAGGGAATGAGCAGTTCTTC,CASSLGTGNEQFF
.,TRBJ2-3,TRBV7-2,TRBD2,TGTGCCAGCAGCTTAGAACTAGCGGGAGGAGGTGCGCAGTATTTT,CASSLELAGGGAQYF
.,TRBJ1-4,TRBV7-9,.,TGTGCCAGCAGCCCGTACCCCACAGGGTCGACTAATGAAAAACTGTTTTTT,CASSPYPTGSTNEKLFF
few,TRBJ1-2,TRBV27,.,TGTGCCAGCAGTTTGGGCCAGGGGAACTATGGCTACACCTTC,CASSLGQGNYGYTF
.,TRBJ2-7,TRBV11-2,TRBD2,TGTGCCAGCAGCCCCGGGACTAGCGGAATCTACGAGCAGTACTTC,CASSPGTSGIYEQYF
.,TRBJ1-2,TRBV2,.,TGTGCCAGCAGTGAGGCAGACTTAGGCTACACCTTC,CASSEADLGYTF
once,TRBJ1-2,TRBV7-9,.,TGTGCCAGCACCGTTAGCCCCGCCTCGGGTGGCTACACCTTC,CASTVSPASGGYTF
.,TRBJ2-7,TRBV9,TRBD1,TGTGCCAGCAGCGCCACAGGGGCCCCGGGCTACGAGCAGTACTTC,CASSATGAPGYEQYF
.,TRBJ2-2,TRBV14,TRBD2,TGTGCCAGCAGCCAAGTAGCGGGAGGGCCCGGCGGGGAGCTGTTTTTT,CASSQVAGGPGGELFF
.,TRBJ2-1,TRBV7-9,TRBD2,TGTGCCGGGGTGGGACTAGCGGGAGGGTACAATGAGCAGTTCTTC,CAGVGLAGGYNEQFF
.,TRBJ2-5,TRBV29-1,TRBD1,TGCAGCGCCAGGACAGGGGAAGAGACCCAGTACTTC,CSARTGEETQYF
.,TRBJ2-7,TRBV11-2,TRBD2,TGTGCCAGCAGCTTAGTAGTAGCGGGAGGTCCATCCTACGAGCAGTACTTC,CASSLVVAGGPSYEQYF
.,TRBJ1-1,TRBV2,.,TGTGCCAGCAGTGAAGAGGGGAAAGGGACTGAAGCTTTCTTT,CASSEEGKGTEAFF
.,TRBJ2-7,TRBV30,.,TGTGCCTGGGATCAGGGTATTAACTACGAGCAGTACTTC,CAWDQGINYEQYF
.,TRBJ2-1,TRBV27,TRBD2,TGTGCCAGCAGTTTGGGTACTAGCGGGAGGGTTGAGCAGTTCTTC,CASSLGTSGRVEQFF
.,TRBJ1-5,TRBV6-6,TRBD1,TGTGCCAGCAGCAGAAGTACAGGGGTCAATCAGCCCCAGCATTTT,CASSRSTGVNQPQHF
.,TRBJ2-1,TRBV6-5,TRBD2,TGTGCCAGCAGCCCGGGGGGCGGGAGGGAGGATGAGCAGTTCTTC,CASSPGGGREDEQFF
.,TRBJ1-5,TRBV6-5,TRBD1,TGTGCCAGCAGCCTAAGGACAGGGGATCAGCCCCAGCATTTT,CASSLRTGDQPQHF
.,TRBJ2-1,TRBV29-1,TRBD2,TGCAGCGTTGTGACTCGCGGGAGGTATAATGAGCAGTTCTTC,CSVVTRGRYNEQFF
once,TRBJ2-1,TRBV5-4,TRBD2,TGTGCCAGCAGCTCGGGACTAGCGGGTGAGCAGTTCTTC,CASSSGLAGEQFF
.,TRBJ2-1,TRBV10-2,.,TGCGCCAGCAGCCCTAGGGCGGGTGAGCAGTTCTTC,CASSPRAGEQFF
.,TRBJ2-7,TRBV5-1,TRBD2,TGCGCCAGCAGCTTGCGGGGGGAATCCTACGAGCAGTACTTC,CASSLRGESYEQYF
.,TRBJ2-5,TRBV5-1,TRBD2,TGCGCCAGCAGCTTGCTCGCGGGGAGCGGGAGGGGAGGAGAGACCCAGTACTTC,CASSLLAGSGRGGETQYF
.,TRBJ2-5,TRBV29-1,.,TGCAGCGTTCGGAGGATCGAGACCCAGTACTTC,CSVRRIETQYF
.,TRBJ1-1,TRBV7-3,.,TGTGCCAGCAGCTTAGGACATATGAACACTGAAGCTTTCTTT,CASSLGHMNTEAFF
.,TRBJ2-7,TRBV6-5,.,TGTGCCAGCAGTTACAGGGGCCCCTACGAGCAGTACTTC,CASSYRGPYEQYF
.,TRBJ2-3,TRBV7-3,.,TGTGCCAGCGGAGAGAAAGGTTATACGCAGTATTTT,CASGEKGYTQYF
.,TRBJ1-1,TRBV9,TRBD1,TGTGCCAGCAGCACCTCCCCGCAGGGGGCTCTCGGCACTGAAGCTTTCTTT,CASSTSPQGALGTEAFF
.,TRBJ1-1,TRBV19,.,TGTGCCAGTATGCGGGGGGAAGGGGTCACTGAAGCTTTCTTT,CASMRGEGVTEAFF
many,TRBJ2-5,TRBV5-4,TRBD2,TGTGCCAGCAGCTTGGGGGTTGGCGGGAGTGGTCGGGAGACCCAGTACTTC,CASSLGVGGSGRETQYF
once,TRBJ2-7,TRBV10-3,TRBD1,TGTGCCATCAAGACAGGGGGGGACTACGAGCAGTACTTC,CAIKTGGDYEQYF
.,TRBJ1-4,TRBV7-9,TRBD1,TGTGCCAGCACCTTCCAGGGGGCCAGGGAAAAACTGTTTTTT,CASTFQGAREKLFF
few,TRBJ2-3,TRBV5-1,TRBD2,TGCGCCAGCAGCTTGGTTGCGGGAGATGAAGATACGCAGTATTTT,CASSLVAGDEDTQYF
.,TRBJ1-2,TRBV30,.,TGTGCCTGGCGGAGGGCAGTCTATGGCTACACCTTC,CAWRRAVYGYTF
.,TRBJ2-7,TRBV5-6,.,TGTGCCAGCAGCTTGGACAGATCTAACGAGCAGTACTTC,CASSLDRSNEQYF
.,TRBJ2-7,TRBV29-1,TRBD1,TGCAGCGCCGACAGGGGCCTCGGGGAGCAGTACTTC,CSADRGLGEQYF
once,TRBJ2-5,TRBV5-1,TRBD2,TGCGCCAGCAGCTCTAGGACTAGCGGGAGAGGGGAGACCCAGTACTTC,CASSSRTSGRGETQYF
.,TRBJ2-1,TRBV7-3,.,TGTGCCAGCAGCTTAGCCGGAGGAGCCTACAATGAGCAGTTCTTC,CASSLAGGAYNEQFF
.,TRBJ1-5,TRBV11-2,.,TGTGCCAGCAGCTTCACAGGGAAGAGCAATCAGCCCCAGCATTTT,CASSFTGKSNQPQHF
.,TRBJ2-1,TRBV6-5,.,TGTGCCAGGGGGAGAGGGAGCTCCTACAATGAGCAGTTCTTC,CARGRGSSYNEQFF
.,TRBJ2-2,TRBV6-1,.,TGTGCCAGCAGTGTGGGACAACACACCGGGGAGCTGTTTTTT,CASSVGQHTGELFF
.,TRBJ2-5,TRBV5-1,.,TGCGCCAGCTACGCGGAGGGTGAGACCCAGTACTTC,CASYAEGETQYF
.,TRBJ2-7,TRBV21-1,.,TGTGCCAGCAGCAAGGGGCAGGGGCCGCCCTACGAGCAGTACTTC,CASSKGQGPPYEQYF
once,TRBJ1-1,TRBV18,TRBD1,TGTGCCAGCTCACATGGGACAGGCAAGAAGATCACTGAAGCTTTCTTT,CASSHGTGKKITEAFF